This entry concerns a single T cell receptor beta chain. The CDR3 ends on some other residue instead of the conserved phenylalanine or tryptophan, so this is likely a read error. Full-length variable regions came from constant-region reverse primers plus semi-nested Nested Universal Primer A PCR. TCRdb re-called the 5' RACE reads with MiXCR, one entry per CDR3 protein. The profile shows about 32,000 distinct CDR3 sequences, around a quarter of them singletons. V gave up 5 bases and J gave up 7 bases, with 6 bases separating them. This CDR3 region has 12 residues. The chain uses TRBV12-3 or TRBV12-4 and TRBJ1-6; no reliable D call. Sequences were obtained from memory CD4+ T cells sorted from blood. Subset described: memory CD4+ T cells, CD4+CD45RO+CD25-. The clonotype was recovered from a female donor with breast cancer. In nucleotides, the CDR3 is TGTGCCAGCAGTGTCCCCAATTCACCCCTCCACTTG. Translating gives CASSVPNSPLHL.